Included here is one T cell receptor (beta chain) sequence, with context. Its target antigen remains unknown. Base qualities are missing; no much larger clone stands one base away. Library creation used the immunoSEQ multiplex PCR assay. A mixture of 60 forward primers for TCR Vbeta segments and 13 reverse primers for TCR Jbeta segments was used in the multiplex PCR. A multiplex PCR assay on genomic DNA amplified the CDR3 region of rearranged TCR beta genes. Amplified TCR beta libraries were sequenced as 87-base-pair reads on the Illumina HiSeq System. Per the original workflow: Across the 670 or so repertoires, a later analysis counted some 80 million unique TCR beta chains, 9.5 million to 13 million of which were shared by at least two donors. Raw reads were error-corrected and collapsed into unique sequences by a nearest-neighbor algorithm in which closely related sequences were merged to remove PCR and sequencing errors. V, D and J gene segments were assigned by aligning CDR3 sequences to IMGT reference sequences. For a sequence to be retained, at least a six-nucleotide match to both a V gene segment and a J gene segment was required. Rearrangements were called productive when the CDR3 lacked stop codons and stayed in frame with V and J; all others were non-productive. CDR3 was defined according to IMGT convention as the region running from the second conserved V-encoded cysteine to the conserved J-encoded phenylalanine. In an earlier analysis of around 540 of the donors, sequences lacking an unambiguous match to a single V gene segment were excluded. In an earlier analysis of 450 to 700 of the donors, V segments were called functional above 56.7% productive rearrangements and were called segregating when the between-donor standard deviation exceeded 5%. A statistical classification framework was built for diagnosing cytomegalovirus status from the catalog of TCR beta chain sequences. A later analysis assigned V and J genes by comparing TCR nucleotide sequences with IMGT/GENE-DB human TR gene sequences. A later analysis assigned CDR3 sequences and most-parsimonious VDJ recombination scenarios with the TCRdist pipeline. In a later analysis, each TCR beta chain was defined by its CDR3 amino acid sequence together with its V-gene family, and reads lacking a unique V-gene family were excluded. To address suspected cross-contamination and a sequencing artifact, a later analysis removed roughly 640 highly shared, low-generation-probability nucleotide sequences. In a later analysis, a clonal expansion index was calculated for each public chain from normalized within-repertoire ranks of inferred template counts. In a later analysis, generation probabilities were computed with a VDJ recombination model fitted to out-of-frame rearrangements, and the resulting probabilities were checked against IGoR. In a later analysis, TCR-TCR, TCR-HLA and TCR-CMV co-occurrence was scored with hypergeometric tests, and a repertoire-size bias correction was applied to TCR pairs. False discovery rates were estimated in a later analysis by permuting HLA or CMV assignments 20 times. A later analysis grouped co-occurring TCRs with DBSCAN, adding TCRdist sequence similarity when clustering within HLA-allele-positive subsets. Repertoires with fewer than 30,000 or more than 120,000 public chains, plus five repertoires with anomalous nucleotide sharing, were excluded from co-occurrence clustering. This immuneACCESS table, as held by TCRdb, lists in-frame sequences with V and J called but not all clones. Of the missing ones, under half trace to an unresolved V gene in checked studies; the others have no known cause. The V and J calls and clone size are taken from that table; D and trimming were inferred from the DNA. Recorded for this sample are under 150,000 clones; under 90% of them occurred a single time. The top ten constitute under 4% of the sample.

This sample stems from a study of cytomegalovirus exposure and HLA in healthy donors (dated by TCRdb to the late 2010s). As for the study more broadly: An earlier analysis of about 560 of the donors reported about 300 Gb of sequence data and 117 million unique TCR beta sequences obtained from about 180 million T cells. Roughly 300 gigabases of sequencing data and 70 million to 100 million unique TCR sequences made up an early release that covered several hundred HLA-typed donors. The genetic ancestry cluster associated with self-reported Caucasian donors included 81% of the 398 genotyped donors. The aim of the study was to test whether cataloging public T cell receptors could identify signatures of past pathogen exposure. The T cell repertoires of under 700 subjects were profiled by immunosequencing and related to cytomegalovirus serostatus. A separate validation cohort of 100 to 150 different subjects was used in addition to the roughly 640-subject first cohort. To predict cytomegalovirus infection status, the study combined high-throughput TCR immunosequencing, statistical association of individual TCRs with disease status, and machine learning. To study patterns of TCR occurrence, a later analysis re-analyzed previously published TCR beta repertoires from 700 or so donors and added high-resolution HLA genotyping. In the later analysis, no new phenotypic data were used to find candidate immune exposures; instead, reliance was placed on TCR beta sequences and their occurrence across donors. To decide whether each TCR beta V gene segment behaved as functional or pseudogenic, an earlier analysis of some 600 of the donors relied on high-throughput TCR beta sequencing. Alongside the repertoire data, information on donor age, sex, ethnicity and CMV serostatus was compiled. A later genetic analysis used genome-wide SNP genotypes for about three fifths of the roughly 700 donors, treating that subset as a discovery cohort. All discovery cohort repertoires had been generated using a single sequencing platform. HLA typing covered class I and class II loci at four-digit resolution. Typing coverage varied by locus: about 620-630 donors for A, B, C, DRB1 and DQB1; more than 500 for DQA1; more than 600 for DPA1; around 490 for DPB1. About 5 DR-DQ haplotypes were handled as single units for association and clustering, since linkage in the cohort was strong. Among approximately 370 genotyped donors of the cohort, an average of approximately 200,000 unique TCR beta nucleotide sequences was sequenced per donor, of which about 19% were non-productive.

The germline V gene specifies MGHRA as CDR1 and YSYEKL as CDR2. For this chain, trimming is 4 bases at the V end and 5 bases at the J end, and the number of junction bases without a gene match is 6. From the cysteine through the phenylalanine, the CDR3 covers 16 amino acids. Of all the DNA, just the CDR3 is kept, 48 bases in frame from base 1. Paper-wide results and their limitations: When HLA alleles, especially DR and DQ, strongly co-occurred, attributing TCR associations to individual alleles was difficult. The study gave a list of more than 150 TCR beta chains associated with cytomegalovirus. A further reported finding was that TCR beta sequences accurately predicted the HLA-A and HLA-B alleles for most subjects in the first cohort. The sequencing pipeline was judged likely to have produced a cluster of highly shared sequence variants as a technical artifact. Because HLA typing was unavailable for some donors at each locus, only the typed subset was used in association tests. Compared with the approximately 670-donor mean, donors in an Asian-associated ancestry cluster had fewer N-insertions in productive TCRs, according to a later genetic analysis. Most CMV-associated TCR beta chains appeared to be HLA-restricted in a later analysis, and the HLA associations seemed to be driven largely by CMV exposure. Correlated functional status among segregating V segments might reflect linkage disequilibrium, but an unknown experimental factor could not be ruled out. The authors suggested that the approach could potentially be extended to other disease states and immunological phenotypes. Several of the top co-occurrence clusters appeared to be linked to parvovirus B19, influenza, CMV and Epstein-Barr virus, according to a later analysis. The presence/absence analyses assumed that sequencing depth was roughly uniform across donors, and that assumption may not be true. According to a later analysis, TCR association rates differed among HLA loci, with DRB1 alleles showing the most associated TCRs and HLA-C alleles showing the fewest. In vitro tests confirmed that a few of the cytomegalovirus-associated TCR beta chains recognize cytomegalovirus antigens. Some IMGT-functional V segments, including TRBV6-2 and TRBV6-3, could not be distinguished by the 87-base-pair reads and were therefore excluded. An association between a missense DCLRE1C variant and V-gene and J-gene trimming of TCR beta chains was found in a later genetic analysis and replicated in an independent cohort. In a later analysis, HLA-associated TCR beta chains showed more clonal expansion and lower generation probabilities than non-associated chains that were equally common. While some public TCRs were present in many individuals, most TCR sequences turned up only very rarely across donors. Broadly in line with IMGT annotations, most TCR beta V segments showed up in productive rearrangements about 87% or about 30% of the time in an earlier analysis of around 550 of the donors. CMV serostatus was the only immune exposure information available for the cohort. The classifier was reported to diagnose cytomegalovirus status with high specificity and sensitivity in both the original and validation cohorts. The earlier analysis of around 600 of the donors excluded some 16 rarely observed V segments, including chromosome 9 orphons, because counts were too low. In this cohort, only TCR beta chains were sequenced, and detectable features were limited by the absence of alpha or paired-chain data. Specific HLA alleles were associated with 15,000 to 20,000 TCR beta sequences at a false discovery rate of 0.05 in a later analysis.

The cohort consisted of 600 to 750 healthy bone marrow donors. All cohort members were sampled while nominally healthy, although unrecorded immune exposures were likely present. The donor tested CMV seronegative, placing the donor among the 300 to 400 seronegative members of the cohort. Every donor gave a peripheral blood sample, and the peripheral blood mononuclear cells from that sample were used for TCR beta sequencing. Genomic DNA was extracted from the blood cell samples with the Qiagen DNeasy Blood Extraction Kit. This clonotype was sampled from a woman aged 25 to 45 in good health and CMV-seronegative. Specimen: PBMCs. The chain is encoded by TRBV4-1 joined to TRBJ2-3; the central 13 bases match TRBD2. The nucleotide sequence is TGCGCCAGCAGCCCCGGACTAGCGGGAGAGGTAGATACGCAGTATTTT. This codes for CASSPGLAGEVDTQYF.